The 3 T cell receptor beta chains reported below all come from one sample, sequenced in a study of blood T cell repertoires in COVID-19. Using immunoSEQ multiplex PCR, the repertoire was profiled, and TCRdb retains in-frame clones only, with some absent. The sample has 89,000 or so clones; roughly 85% are singletons. Sequencing used peripheral blood. Receptors were obtained from an older man with acute or convalescent COVID-19.

The chain couples TRBV7-3 to TRBJ2-1; TRBD1 matches at 7 bases. Per the germline V gene, CDR1 is SGHTA and CDR2 is FQGTGA. V was clipped by 5 bases and J by 8 bases; unmatched bases: 9. The CDR3 runs 14 residues. CDR3 sequence reads: CASSPRDSFYEQFF. The CDR3 DNA is TGTGCCAGCAGCCCCCGGGACAGTTTTTATGAGCAGTTCTTC.

The chain employs TRBV30 and TRBJ1-2; D may be TRBD1 (5 bases). Germline CDR1 GTSNPN, CDR2 SVGIG (reference sequence). The V end was cut by 0 bases, the J end by 7 bases, with 12 bases between. The CDR3 has 13 residues. The CDR3 protein is CAWSVSGRSGYTF. The CDR3 DNA reads as TGTGCCTGGAGTGTATCAGGGCGAAGTGGCTACACCTTC.

The genes are TRBV14 and TRBJ1-6; TRBD1 might be the D (5 bases). The V end lost 1 base, the J end lost 3 bases, and 10 bases lay between the germline ends. The CDR3 runs 16 residues. In germline, CDR1 is SGHDN, CDR2 FVKESK. The CDR3: CASSQAQGYYNSPLHF. In DNA form, the CDR3 reads TGTGCCAGCAGCCAAGCCCAGGGTTACTATAATTCACCCCTCCACTTT.